This record covers a single TCR beta chain. With 4 bases removed from V and 4 bases from J, the gap between germline ends came to 21 bases. CDR1 is SGHNT and CDR2 is YYREEE in the germline V gene (reference sequence). The length of the CDR3 is 17 residues. Sequencing was performed with immunoSEQ multiplex PCR; in TCRdb, only in-frame clones are kept and a portion is missing. The sample has fewer than 200,000 clones, more than 75% seen once. This entry comes from a study of blood T cell repertoires in COVID-19. V usage is TRBV5-4 and J usage is TRBJ1-3, with a tentative D call TRBD1 (6 bases). This clonotype originated in a woman between 18 and 29 years old who had recovered from COVID-19. Sequencing was done on a sample of peripheral blood. DNA of the CDR3: TGTGCCAGCAGCCCGAACCCACAGGGAAGAGGGGGAAACACCATATATTTT. This gives the protein CASSPNPQGRGGNTIYF.